A selection of T cell receptor beta chains follows, all from one sample in a study of T cells in Graves' hyperthyroidism and ophthalmopathy. TCRdb ran MiXCR on the multiplex PCR reads and lists one entry per CDR3 protein. The data contain roughly 170,000 distinct CDR3 sequences, about 9.4% of them singletons. Sequenced input: blood. All receptors come from a woman under 30 with Graves' hyperthyroidism that later progressed to Graves' ophthalmopathy. CDR3s include the opening cysteine and the closing phenylalanine or tryptophan. D genes are given only for firm matches. A clone size is listed for some rows: how often the clone was seen (once, few, many), or a class if it is expanded.

DNA	CDR3	length	D	size	J	V
TGTGCCAGCAGCTTTGGACTAGGGGGGAAGACCCAGTACTTC	CASSFGLGGKTQYF	14	-	many	TRBJ2-5	TRBV7-8
TGTGCCTGGAGACTTGGCACGGCGGGGGCCCGTGGCTACACCTTC	CAWRLGTAGARGYTF	15	-	many	TRBJ1-2	TRBV30
TGTGCCAGCACCAAAGACAGGGCCCGATGGAAGAACACTGAAGCTTTCTTT	CASTKDRARWKNTEAFF	17	TRBD1	many	TRBJ1-1	TRBV2
TGCGCCAGCAGCCCAGGGACAGGCGGGGTCCTCAACTATGGCTACACCTTC	CASSPGTGGVLNYGYTF	17	TRBD1	many	TRBJ1-2	TRBV5-1
TGCAGCGCTACCGGGACAGGTAGCATTGAGCAGTTCTTC	CSATGTGSIEQFF	13	TRBD1	many	TRBJ2-1	TRBV29-1
TGCGCCAGCAGCCTAGACATAGCGGGAACGGGGTACGAGCAGTACTTC	CASSLDIAGTGYEQYF	16	TRBD2	-	TRBJ2-7	TRBV5-1
TGTGCCAGCAGTTTTGGTGGGACTTCTAACAATGAGCAGTTCTTC	CASSFGGTSNNEQFF	15	-	many	TRBJ2-1	TRBV27
TGTGCCAGCAGCTCCCAATACGAGCAGTACTTC	CASSSQYEQYF	11	-	many	TRBJ2-7	TRBV7-9
TGTGCCAGCAGCCAAGAAGGGCAGGTGAACACTGAAGCTTTCTTT	CASSQEGQVNTEAFF	15	-	many	TRBJ1-1	TRBV14
TGTGCCAGTAGTTCCAAACTGATCTCTGGGGCCAACGTCCTGACTTTC	CASSSKLISGANVLTF	16	-	few	TRBJ2-6	TRBV19
TGTGCCTGGAGTCCTTACCTACAACTGAATCAGCCCCAGCATTTT	CAWSPYLQLNQPQHF	15	-	many	TRBJ1-5	TRBV30
TGTGCCTGGAGAAGTAGGGGAATGAACACTGAAGCTTTCTTT	CAWRSRGMNTEAFF	14	-	many	TRBJ1-1	TRBV30
TGTGCCAGCAGGGGGGTAGTATATAGCGGGAATTTGAATGAGCAGTTCTTC	CASRGVVYSGNLNEQFF	17	TRBD2	many	TRBJ2-1	TRBV27
TGTGCCAGCAGCCCCACTACTAGCGGGGGGGCCAATGAGCAGTTCTTC	CASSPTTSGGANEQFF	16	TRBD2	-	TRBJ2-1	TRBV4-2
TGTGCCAGCAATTCTGGGGCAACCATGAACACTGAAGCTTTCTTT	CASNSGATMNTEAFF	15	-	many	TRBJ1-1	TRBV28
TGTGCCAGCAGTGTTACAGGGCCGGTCTACAATGAGCAGTTCTTC	CASSVTGPVYNEQFF	15	-	-	TRBJ2-1	TRBV6-1
TGTGCCAGCAGCGCCCGGGACTATAATGAGCAGTTCTTC	CASSARDYNEQFF	13	TRBD2	-	TRBJ2-1	TRBV6-1
TGTGCCAGCAGGCCAGGAAAGGCCTACGAGCAGTACTTC	CASRPGKAYEQYF	13	-	few	TRBJ2-7	TRBV6-1
TGCGCCAGCAGCCAAGGATTGGGAAGCGGGAGGGCCTACAATGAGCAGTTCTTC	CASSQGLGSGRAYNEQFF	18	TRBD2	-	TRBJ2-1	TRBV4-1
TGTGCCAGCAGCTTAGGACTAGCAGAGACCCAGTACTTC	CASSLGLAETQYF	13	TRBD2	many	TRBJ2-5	TRBV11-2
TGTGCCAGCATTCGGGCGAGAGACAATCAGCCCCAGCATTTT	CASIRARDNQPQHF	14	-	many	TRBJ1-5	TRBV28
TGTGCCAGCAGCTTAGCGGGGCAGGGGTACAATGAGCAGTTCTTC	CASSLAGQGYNEQFF	15	-	many	TRBJ2-1	TRBV7-6
TGTGCCAGCAGTGACGTCGGGGCCACTAATGAAAAACTGTTTTTT	CASSDVGATNEKLFF	15	-	few	TRBJ1-4	TRBV6-4
TGCGCCAGCAGTGGGCAGGCCCCGGGCGCCACCCTCCACTTT	CASSGQAPGATLHF	14	-	few	TRBJ1-6	TRBV10-2
TGTGCCAGCAGCCAAGTGGGCGGGAGCCCGGATACGCAGTATTTT	CASSQVGGSPDTQYF	15	TRBD2	few	TRBJ2-3	TRBV3-1
TGTGCCAGCAGCCAAGACAGGGAGTACTATGGCTACACCTTC	CASSQDREYYGYTF	14	-	many	TRBJ1-2	TRBV4-2
TGTGCCAGAAGCCTTCGGACAGGGGGGAACACCGGGGAGCTGTTTTTT	CARSLRTGGNTGELFF	16	TRBD1	-	TRBJ2-2	TRBV3-1
TGTGCCAGTAGTACCCGACAGGCCCTGACCTACGAGCAGTACTTC	CASSTRQALTYEQYF	15	-	-	TRBJ2-7	TRBV19
TGCGCCAGCAGCCAAGTCTCAGGGGTCTGGAATGGCTACACCTTC	CASSQVSGVWNGYTF	15	-	-	TRBJ1-2	TRBV4-1
TGTGCCAGTAGTATAGACACTTCGTGGCCAGAGACCCAGTACTTC	CASSIDTSWPETQYF	15	-	few	TRBJ2-5	TRBV19
TGCGCCAGCAGCCAAGAATACCAAGAGACCCAGTACTTC	CASSQEYQETQYF	13	-	-	TRBJ2-5	TRBV4-1
TGTGCCAGCATTAAAGCGGGGGGTACCTACAATGAGCAGTTCTTC	CASIKAGGTYNEQFF	15	TRBD2	many	TRBJ2-1	TRBV6-1
TGTGCCAGCAGTATAAGCGGGGGACAGGGCAATCAGCCCCAGCATTTT	CASSISGGQGNQPQHF	16	TRBD1	many	TRBJ1-5	TRBV12-3/TRBV12-4
TGTGCCAGCAGCCGAGATCCGGGATTCGGGGAGCTGTTTTTT	CASSRDPGFGELFF	14	-	-	TRBJ2-2	TRBV5-5
TGTGCCAGCAGCCAAGATTTTGCCGGGACACTCGAGACCCAGTACTTC	CASSQDFAGTLETQYF	16	-	many	TRBJ2-5	TRBV3-1
TGTGCCAGCTCAAAACAGACTAGCGGTACCTACACAGATACGCAGTATTTT	CASSKQTSGTYTDTQYF	17	TRBD2	many	TRBJ2-3	TRBV18
TGCAGCGCCGCGGAGGACAGTAACTCTGGAAACACCATATATTTT	CSAAEDSNSGNTIYF	15	-	-	TRBJ1-3	TRBV29-1
TGTGCCAGCAGCTTAGAGGGGGCGGCCTACGAGCAGTACTTC	CASSLEGAAYEQYF	14	-	many	TRBJ2-7	TRBV11-2
TGTGCCACCAGTGACGCCCGCCCGACTAGCTCGGGGTCCTCAGATTACGAGCAGTACTTC	CATSDARPTSSGSSDYEQYF	20	TRBD2	few	TRBJ2-7	TRBV24-1
TGTGCCAGCAGCCGAGGGACGGAGGATCAGCCCCAGCATTTT	CASSRGTEDQPQHF	14	-	many	TRBJ1-5	TRBV11-2
TGTGCCAGCAGCCCAGGGACTGTGGGAAACACCATATATTTT	CASSPGTVGNTIYF	14	-	many	TRBJ1-3	TRBV7-9
TGTGCCAGCAGTTCCAATTCCGACAGGGCTCGTCAGCCCCAGCATTTT	CASSSNSDRARQPQHF	16	TRBD1	many	TRBJ1-5	TRBV27
TGCAGTGCTAGAGCACAGATGAACACTGAAGCTTTCTTT	CSARAQMNTEAFF	13	-	many	TRBJ1-1	TRBV20-1
TGTGCCAGCAGTTTTAAAGGGAACAATCAGCCCCAGCATTTT	CASSFKGNNQPQHF	14	-	many	TRBJ1-5	TRBV28
TGCAGTGCAAGGACGGTTATTTATAATTCACCCCTCCACTTT	CSARTVIYNSPLHF	14	-	-	TRBJ1-6	TRBV20-1
TGTGCCAGCAGTTACTCGAACGTCGGGCTATGGGATACCTACGAGCAGTACTTC	CASSYSNVGLWDTYEQYF	18	-	many	TRBJ2-7	TRBV6-5
TGTGCCAGCAGCCAAGTGAAACGCAGGGTGGGGACTAATGAAAAACTGTTTTTT	CASSQVKRRVGTNEKLFF	18	-	few	TRBJ1-4	TRBV3-1
TGTGCCAGCGGGACAGGGGGCTATAATTCACCCCTCCACTTT	CASGTGGYNSPLHF	14	TRBD1	many	TRBJ1-6	TRBV28
TGCGCCAGCAGCTTTTTTGAGGGGTCAGGGTCCTACGAGCAGTACTTC	CASSFFEGSGSYEQYF	16	-	many	TRBJ2-7	TRBV5-1
TGTGCCAGCAGCCAATCTCGGGGTTATTCACCCCTCCACTTT	CASSQSRGYSPLHF	14	-	few	TRBJ1-6	TRBV6-1
TGTGCCAGCATCGGCGGGGGCACTAGCACAGATACGCAGTATTTT	CASIGGGTSTDTQYF	15	-	-	TRBJ2-3	TRBV5-6
TGTGCCAGCAGGGATCTTAATCAGCCCCAGCATTTT	CASRDLNQPQHF	12	-	many	TRBJ1-5	TRBV6-2/TRBV6-3
TGTGCCAGCAGCCTAGCAGGGGTGGGTCGAGAGACCCAGTACTTC	CASSLAGVGRETQYF	15	-	many	TRBJ2-5	TRBV14
TGTGCCAGCAGGACCAGGACAGGGGGTGGTCTTGGGCAGTACTTC	CASRTRTGGGLGQYF	15	TRBD1	-	TRBJ2-7	TRBV2
TGTGCCAGCAGTTTTGCTAGCGGACCCCGGCCCTACAATGAGCAGTTCTTC	CASSFASGPRPYNEQFF	17	TRBD2	many	TRBJ2-1	TRBV27
TGCAGTGCTTCTAGGACAGGCGTGGAAACAGATACGCAGTATTTT	CSASRTGVETDTQYF	15	TRBD1	many	TRBJ2-3	TRBV20-1
TGTGCCACCAGCAGAGATTTGGGAATAGCCAAAAACATTCAGTACTTC	CATSRDLGIAKNIQYF	16	-	once	TRBJ2-4	TRBV15
TGTGCCAGCAGACCACAGGGGGCGGGCACCGGGGAGCTGTTTTTT	CASRPQGAGTGELFF	15	TRBD1	-	TRBJ2-2	TRBV2
TGTGCCAGCAGTGATGGCTTGGCAAAACTGTTTTTT	CASSDGLAKLFF	12	-	many	TRBJ1-4	TRBV25-1
TGTGCCAGCAGCGTAGGTTCTAGCGGGATCAACGAGCAGTACTTC	CASSVGSSGINEQYF	15	TRBD2	many	TRBJ2-7	TRBV9